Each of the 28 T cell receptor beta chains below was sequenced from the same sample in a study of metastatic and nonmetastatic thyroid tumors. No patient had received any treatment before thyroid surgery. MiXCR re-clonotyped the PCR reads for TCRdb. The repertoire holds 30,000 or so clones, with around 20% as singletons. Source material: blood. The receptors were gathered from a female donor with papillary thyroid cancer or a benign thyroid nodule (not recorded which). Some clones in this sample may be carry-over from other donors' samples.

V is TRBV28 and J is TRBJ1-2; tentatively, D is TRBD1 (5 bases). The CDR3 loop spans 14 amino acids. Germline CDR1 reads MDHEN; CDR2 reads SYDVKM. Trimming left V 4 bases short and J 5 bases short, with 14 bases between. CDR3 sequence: CASSSPGRFYGYTF. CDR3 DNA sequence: TGTGCCAGCAGTTCCCCGGGACGATTTTATGGCTACACCTTC.

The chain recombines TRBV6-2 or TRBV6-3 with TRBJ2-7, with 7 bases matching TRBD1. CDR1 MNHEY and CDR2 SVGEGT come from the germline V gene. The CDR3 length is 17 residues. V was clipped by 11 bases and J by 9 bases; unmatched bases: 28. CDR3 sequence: CADSRDSLFPTRTGQYF. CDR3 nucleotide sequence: TGTGCCGACTCGAGGGACAGCCTTTTCCCGACCCGTACGGGGCAGTACTTC.

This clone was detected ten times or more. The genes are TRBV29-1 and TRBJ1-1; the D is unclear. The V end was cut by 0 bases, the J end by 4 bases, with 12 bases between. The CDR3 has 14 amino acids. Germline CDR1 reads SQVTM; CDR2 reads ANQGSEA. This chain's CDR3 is CSVEDRRGSTEAFF. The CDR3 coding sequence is TGCAGCGTTGAAGATCGAAGAGGGTCCACTGAAGCTTTCTTT.

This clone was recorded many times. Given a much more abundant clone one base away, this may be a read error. CDR3 in amino acids: CAWSLELKETQYF. The CDR3 nucleotides read TGTGCCTGGAGTCTAGAGTTGAAGGAGACCCAGTACTTC. The chain links TRBV30 to TRBJ2-5; unclear D gene. Germline lookup yields CDR1 GTSNPN and CDR2 SVGIG (reference sequence). Trimming left V 2 bases short and J 5 bases short, with 12 bases between. The CDR3 runs 13 residues.

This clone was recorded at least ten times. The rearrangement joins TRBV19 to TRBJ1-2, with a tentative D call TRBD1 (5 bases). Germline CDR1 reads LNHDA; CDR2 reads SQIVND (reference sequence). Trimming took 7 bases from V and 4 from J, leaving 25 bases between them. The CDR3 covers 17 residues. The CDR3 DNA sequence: TGTGCCAGTACCCTATACGGGACTCACCGAAGTTCCTATGGCTACACCTTC. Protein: CASTLYGTHRSSYGYTF. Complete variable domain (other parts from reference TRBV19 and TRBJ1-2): DGGITQSPKYLFRKEGQNVTLSCEQNLNHDAMYWYRQDPGQGLRLIYYSQIVNDFQKGDIAEGYSVSREKKESFPLTVTSAQKNPTAFYLCASTLYGTHRSSYGYTFGSGTRLTVV.

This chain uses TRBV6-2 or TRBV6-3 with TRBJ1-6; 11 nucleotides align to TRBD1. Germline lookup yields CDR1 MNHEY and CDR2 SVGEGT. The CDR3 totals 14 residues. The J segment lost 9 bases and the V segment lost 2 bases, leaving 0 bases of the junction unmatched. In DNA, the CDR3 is TGTGCCAGCAGTTACGGACAGGGGGCTTCACCCCTCCACTTT. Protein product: CASSYGQGASPLHF.

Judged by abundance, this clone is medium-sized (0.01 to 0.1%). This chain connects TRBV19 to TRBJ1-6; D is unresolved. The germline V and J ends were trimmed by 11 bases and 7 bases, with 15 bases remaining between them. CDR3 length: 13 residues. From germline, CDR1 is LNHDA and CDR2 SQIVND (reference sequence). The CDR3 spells CAGRRSENSPLHF. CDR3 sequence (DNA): TGTGCCGGCCGGCGGTCGGAAAATTCACCCCTCCACTTT.

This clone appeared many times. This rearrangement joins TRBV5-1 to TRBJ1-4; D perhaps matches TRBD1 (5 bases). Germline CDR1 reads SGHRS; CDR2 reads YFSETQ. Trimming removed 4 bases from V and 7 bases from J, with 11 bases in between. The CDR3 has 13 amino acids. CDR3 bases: TGCGCCAGCAGCCGGGGCGCGGGTGAAAAACTGTTTTTT. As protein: CASSRGAGEKLFF.

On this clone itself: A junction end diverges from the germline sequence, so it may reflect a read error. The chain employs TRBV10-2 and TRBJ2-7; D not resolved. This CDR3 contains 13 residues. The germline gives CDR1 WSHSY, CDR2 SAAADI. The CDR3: CASRRHTAYEQSF. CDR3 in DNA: TGCGCCAGCCGTCGTCACACAGCCTACGAGCAGTCCTTC.

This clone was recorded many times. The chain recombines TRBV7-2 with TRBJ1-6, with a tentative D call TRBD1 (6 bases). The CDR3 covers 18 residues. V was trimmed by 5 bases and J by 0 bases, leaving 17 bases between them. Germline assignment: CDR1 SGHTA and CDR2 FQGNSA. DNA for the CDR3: TGTGCCAGCAGCGCCCAACAGGGTGGGAGCTCCTATAATTCACCCCTCCACTTT. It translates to CASSAQQGGSSYNSPLHF. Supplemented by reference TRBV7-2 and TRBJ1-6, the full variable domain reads GAGVSQSPSNKVTEKGKDVELRCDPISGHTALYWYRQSLGQGLEFLIYFQGNSAPDKSGLPSDRFSAERTGGSVSTLTIQRTQQEDSAVYLCASSAQQGGSSYNSPLHFGNGTRLTVT.

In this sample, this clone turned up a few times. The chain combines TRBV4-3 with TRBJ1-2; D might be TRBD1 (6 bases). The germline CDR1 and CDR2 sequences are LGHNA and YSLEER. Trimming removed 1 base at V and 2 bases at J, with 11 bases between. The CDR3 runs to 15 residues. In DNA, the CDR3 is TGCGCCAGCAGCCAAGGCGCCACAGGGAACTATGGCTACACCTTC. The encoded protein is CASSQGATGNYGYTF.

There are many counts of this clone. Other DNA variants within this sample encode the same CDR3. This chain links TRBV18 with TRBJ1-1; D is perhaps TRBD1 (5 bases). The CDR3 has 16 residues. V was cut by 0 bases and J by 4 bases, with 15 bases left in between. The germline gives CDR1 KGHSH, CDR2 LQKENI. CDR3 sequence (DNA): TGTGCCAGCTCACCACCTTTAGCAGGGTTGGGCACTGAAGCTTTCTTT. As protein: CASSPPLAGLGTEAFF.

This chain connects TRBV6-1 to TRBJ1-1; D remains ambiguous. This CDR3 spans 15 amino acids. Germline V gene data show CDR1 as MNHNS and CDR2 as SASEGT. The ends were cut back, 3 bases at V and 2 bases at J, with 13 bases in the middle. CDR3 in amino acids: CASSDVFGSNTEAFF. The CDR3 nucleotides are TGTGCCAGCAGTGACGTCTTCGGGTCAAACACTGAAGCTTTCTTT.

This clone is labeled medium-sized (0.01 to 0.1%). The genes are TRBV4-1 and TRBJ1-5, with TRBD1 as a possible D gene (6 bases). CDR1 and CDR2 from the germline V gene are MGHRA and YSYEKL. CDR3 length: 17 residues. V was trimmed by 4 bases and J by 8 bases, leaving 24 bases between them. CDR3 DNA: TGCGCCAGCAGCCTCCTCATGCAGGGACACCTACTGAAGCCCCAGCATTTT. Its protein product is CASSLLMQGHLLKPQHF.

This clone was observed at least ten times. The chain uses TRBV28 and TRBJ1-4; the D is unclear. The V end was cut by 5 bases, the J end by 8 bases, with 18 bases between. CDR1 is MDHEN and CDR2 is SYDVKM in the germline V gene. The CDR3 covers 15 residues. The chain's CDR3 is CASSPPPGPPEKLFF. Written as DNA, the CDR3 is TGTGCCAGCAGTCCCCCCCCGGGCCCCCCCGAAAAACTGTTTTTT. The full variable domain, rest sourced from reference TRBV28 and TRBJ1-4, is DVKVTQSSRYLVKRTGEKVFLECVQDMDHENMFWYRQDPGLGLRLIYFSYDVKMKEKGDIPEGYSVSREKKERFSLILESASTNQTSMYLCASSPPPGPPEKLFFGSGTQLSVL.

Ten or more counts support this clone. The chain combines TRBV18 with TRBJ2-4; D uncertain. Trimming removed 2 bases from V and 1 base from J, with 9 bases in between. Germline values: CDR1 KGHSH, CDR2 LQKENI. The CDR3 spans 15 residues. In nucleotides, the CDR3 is TGTGCCAGCTCACCAGGCCTTGAGGCCAAAAACATTCAGTACTTC. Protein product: CASSPGLEAKNIQYF.

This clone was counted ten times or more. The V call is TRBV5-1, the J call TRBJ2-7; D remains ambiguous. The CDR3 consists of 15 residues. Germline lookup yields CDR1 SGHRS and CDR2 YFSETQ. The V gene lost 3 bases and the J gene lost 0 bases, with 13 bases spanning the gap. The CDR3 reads CASSSFTSSSYEQYF. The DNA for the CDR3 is TGCGCCAGCAGCTCCTTCACATCGAGCTCCTACGAGCAGTACTTC.

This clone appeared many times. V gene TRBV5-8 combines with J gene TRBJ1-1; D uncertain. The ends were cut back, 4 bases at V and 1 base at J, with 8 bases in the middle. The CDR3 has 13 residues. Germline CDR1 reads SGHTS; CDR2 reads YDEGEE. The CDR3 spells CASSQEQNTEAFF. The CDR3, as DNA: TGTGCCAGCAGCCAGGAACAGAACACTGAAGCTTTCTTT.

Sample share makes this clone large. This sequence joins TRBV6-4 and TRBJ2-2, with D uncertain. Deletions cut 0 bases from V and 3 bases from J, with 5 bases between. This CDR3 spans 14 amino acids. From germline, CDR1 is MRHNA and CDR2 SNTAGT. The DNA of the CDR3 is TGTGCCAGCAGTGACTCGGTGGACACCGGGGAGCTGTTTTTT. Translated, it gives CASSDSVDTGELFF.

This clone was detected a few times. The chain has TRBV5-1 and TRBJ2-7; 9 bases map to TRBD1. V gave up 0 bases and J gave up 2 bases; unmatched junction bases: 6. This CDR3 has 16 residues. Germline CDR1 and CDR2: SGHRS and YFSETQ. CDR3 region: CASSLDGQGLAYEQYF. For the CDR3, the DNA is TGCGCCAGCAGCTTGGACGGACAGGGGTTAGCCTACGAGCAGTACTTC.

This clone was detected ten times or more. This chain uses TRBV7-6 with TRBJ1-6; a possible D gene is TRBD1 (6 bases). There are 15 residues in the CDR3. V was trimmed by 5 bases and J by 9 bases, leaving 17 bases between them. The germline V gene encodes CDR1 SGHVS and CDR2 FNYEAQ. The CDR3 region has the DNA TGTGCCAGCAGCGCGGGCCCAGGGGTAGGTTCACCCCTCCACTTT. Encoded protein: CASSAGPGVGSPLHF.

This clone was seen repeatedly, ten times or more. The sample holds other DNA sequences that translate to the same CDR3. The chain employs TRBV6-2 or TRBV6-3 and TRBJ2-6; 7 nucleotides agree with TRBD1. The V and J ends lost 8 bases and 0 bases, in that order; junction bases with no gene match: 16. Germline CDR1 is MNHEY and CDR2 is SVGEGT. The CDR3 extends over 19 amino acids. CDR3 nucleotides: TGTGCCAGCGAGAGTAACTCAGGGGGAACTCTCTCTGGGGCCAACGTCCTGACTTTC. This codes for CASESNSGGTLSGANVLTF.

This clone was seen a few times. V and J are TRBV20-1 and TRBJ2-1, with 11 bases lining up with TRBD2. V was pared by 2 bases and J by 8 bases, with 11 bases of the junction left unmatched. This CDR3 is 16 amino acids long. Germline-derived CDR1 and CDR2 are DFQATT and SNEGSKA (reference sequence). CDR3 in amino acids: CSARPQSTSGSHEQFF. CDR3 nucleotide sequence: TGCAGTGCTAGACCCCAAAGTACTAGCGGGAGCCATGAGCAGTTCTTC.

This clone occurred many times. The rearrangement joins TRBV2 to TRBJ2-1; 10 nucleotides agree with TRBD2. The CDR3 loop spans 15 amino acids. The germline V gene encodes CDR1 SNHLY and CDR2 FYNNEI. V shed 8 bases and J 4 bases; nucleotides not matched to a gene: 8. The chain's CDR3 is CASRYSGGPYNEQFF. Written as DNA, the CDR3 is TGTGCCAGCCGCTATAGCGGGGGGCCATACAATGAGCAGTTCTTC.

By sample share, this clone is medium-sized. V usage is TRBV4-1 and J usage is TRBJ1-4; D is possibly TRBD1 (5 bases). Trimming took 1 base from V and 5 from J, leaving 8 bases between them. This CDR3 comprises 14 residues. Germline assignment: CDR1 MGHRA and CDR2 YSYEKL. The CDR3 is CASSQGRGNEKLFF. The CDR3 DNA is TGCGCCAGCAGCCAAGGGAGGGGCAATGAAAAACTGTTTTTT.

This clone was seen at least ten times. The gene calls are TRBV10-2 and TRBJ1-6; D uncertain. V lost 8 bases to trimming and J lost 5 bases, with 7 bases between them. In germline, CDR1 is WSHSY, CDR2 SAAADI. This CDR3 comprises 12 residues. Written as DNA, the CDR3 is TGCGCCAGCTTCGACCATAATTCACCCCTCCACTTT. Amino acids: CASFDHNSPLHF.

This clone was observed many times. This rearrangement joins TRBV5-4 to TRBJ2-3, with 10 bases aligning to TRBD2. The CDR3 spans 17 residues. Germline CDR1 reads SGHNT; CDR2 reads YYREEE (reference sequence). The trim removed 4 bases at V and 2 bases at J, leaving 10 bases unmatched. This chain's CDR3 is CASSGPGLAPLTDTQYF. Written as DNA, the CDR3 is TGTGCCAGCAGCGGCCCGGGACTAGCGCCTCTCACAGATACGCAGTATTTT. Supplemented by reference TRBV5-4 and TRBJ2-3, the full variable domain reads ETGVTQSPTHLIKTRGQQVTLRCSSQSGHNTVSWYQQALGQGPQFIFQYYREEENGRGNFPPRFSGLQFPNYSSELNVNALELDDSALYLCASSGPGLAPLTDTQYFGPGTRLTVL.

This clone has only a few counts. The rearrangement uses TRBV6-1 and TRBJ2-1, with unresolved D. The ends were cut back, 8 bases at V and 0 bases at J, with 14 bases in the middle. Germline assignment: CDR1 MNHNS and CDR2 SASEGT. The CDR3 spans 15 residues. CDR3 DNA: TGTGCCAGCTGGACGGCGTCGGGCTCCTACAATGAGCAGTTCTTC. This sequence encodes CASWTASGSYNEQFF.